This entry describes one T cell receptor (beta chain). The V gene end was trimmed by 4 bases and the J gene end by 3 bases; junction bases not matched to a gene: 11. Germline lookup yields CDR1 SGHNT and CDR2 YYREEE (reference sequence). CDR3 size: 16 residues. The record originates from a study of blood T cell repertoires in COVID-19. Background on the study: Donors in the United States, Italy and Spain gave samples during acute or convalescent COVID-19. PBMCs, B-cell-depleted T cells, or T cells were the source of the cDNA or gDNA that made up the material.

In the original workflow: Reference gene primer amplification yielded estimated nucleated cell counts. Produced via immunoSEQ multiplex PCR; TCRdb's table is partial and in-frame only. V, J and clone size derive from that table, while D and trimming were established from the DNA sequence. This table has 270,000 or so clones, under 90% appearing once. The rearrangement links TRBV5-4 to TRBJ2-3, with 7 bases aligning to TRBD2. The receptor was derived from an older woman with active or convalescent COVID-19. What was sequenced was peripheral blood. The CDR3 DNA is TGTGCCAGCAGCCCGGGAGGTAGCTTTCAGACAGATACGCAGTATTTT. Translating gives CASSPGGSFQTDTQYF.